Sequencing of this TCR beta chain was carried out in a study of blood T cells in healthy people across ages. Study-wide results and caveats: Strongly correlated with naive T cell percentage was TCR beta diversity.

Germline CDR1 is ENHRY and CDR2 is SYGVKD. V shed 4 bases, J shed 10 bases, and the junction held 3 bases outside the gene matches. CDR3 length: 13 amino acids. Primed by a sample-barcoded 5' primer and a J-beta primer mix, a second PCR proceeded for 7 to 11 cycles. Every cDNA was tagged by a template-switch adaptor with 12 random nucleotides. Any given sample supplied a minimum of 3 million CDR3-containing paired-end reads. TCRdb re-derived calls from the 5' RACE reads in MiXCR, one entry per CDR3 protein. The data contain fewer than 800,000 distinct CDR3 sequences, about 52% of them singletons. In regard to this clonotype: Antigen: not known.

No fewer than 7 million PBMCs went into each sample. The receptor was isolated from a woman aged 55-70 years in good health. The V gene is TRBV10-3, the J gene TRBJ2-1; 11 bases fit TRBD1. The sample consisted of blood. CDR3 in amino acids: CAISGDRGNEQFF. The CDR3 bases are TGTGCCATCAGTGGGGACAGGGGGAACGAGCAGTTCTTC.